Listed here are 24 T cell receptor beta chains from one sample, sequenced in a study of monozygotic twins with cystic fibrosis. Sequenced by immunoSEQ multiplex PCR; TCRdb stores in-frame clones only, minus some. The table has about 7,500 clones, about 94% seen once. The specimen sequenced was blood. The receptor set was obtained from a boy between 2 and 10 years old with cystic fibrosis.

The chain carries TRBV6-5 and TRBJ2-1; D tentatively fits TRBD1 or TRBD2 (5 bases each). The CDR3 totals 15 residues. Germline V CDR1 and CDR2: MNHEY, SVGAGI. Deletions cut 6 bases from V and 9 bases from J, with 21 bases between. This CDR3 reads CASSRRDRIRGEQFF. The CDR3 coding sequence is TGTGCCAGCAGCCGCAGGGATCGAATACGGGGTGAGCAGTTCTTC.

CDR3 bases: TGCGCCAGCAGCTTTTGGTTAAGCGAAGGGAATACGCAGTATTTT. It codes for CASSFWLSEGNTQYF. The chain links TRBV5-1 to TRBJ2-3; the D is unclear. CDR1 is SGHRS and CDR2 is YFSETQ in the germline V gene. The CDR3 loop spans 15 amino acids. Trimming stripped 2 bases from V and 7 bases from J, with 17 bases between. The full variable domain, completed using reference TRBV5-1 and TRBJ2-3, is KAGVTQTPRYLIKTRGQQVTLSCSPISGHRSVSWYQQTPGQGLQFLFEYFSETQRNKGNFPGRFSGRQFSNSRSEMNVSTLELGDSALYLCASSFWLSEGNTQYFGPGTRLTVL.

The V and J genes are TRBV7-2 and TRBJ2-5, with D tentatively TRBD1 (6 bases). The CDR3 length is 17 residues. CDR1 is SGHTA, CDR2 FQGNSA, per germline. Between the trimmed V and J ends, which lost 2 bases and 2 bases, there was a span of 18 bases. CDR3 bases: TGTGCCAGCAGCTTAAGGCAGGGGCTATGGGAGCAAGAGACCCAGTACTTC. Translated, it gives CASSLRQGLWEQETQYF.

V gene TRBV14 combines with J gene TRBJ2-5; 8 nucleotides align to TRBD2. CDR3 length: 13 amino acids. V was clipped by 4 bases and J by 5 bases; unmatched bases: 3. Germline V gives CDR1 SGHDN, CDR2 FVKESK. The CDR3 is CASSPRLAETQYF. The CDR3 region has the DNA TGTGCCAGCAGCCCGAGACTAGCGGAGACCCAGTACTTC.

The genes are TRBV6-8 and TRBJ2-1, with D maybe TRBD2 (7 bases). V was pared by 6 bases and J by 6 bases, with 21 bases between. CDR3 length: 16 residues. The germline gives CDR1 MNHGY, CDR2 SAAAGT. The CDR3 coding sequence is TGTGCCAGCAGATGGCGGGGGCCCACCCAAGTCAATGAGCAGTTCTTC. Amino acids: CASRWRGPTQVNEQFF.

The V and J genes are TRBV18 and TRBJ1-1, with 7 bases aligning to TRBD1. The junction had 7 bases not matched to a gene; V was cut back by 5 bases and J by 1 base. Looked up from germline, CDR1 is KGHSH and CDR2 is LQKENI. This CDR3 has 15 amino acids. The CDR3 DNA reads TGTGCCAGCTCATCAGCCGGACAGGCGAACACTGAAGCTTTCTTT. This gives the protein CASSSAGQANTEAFF.

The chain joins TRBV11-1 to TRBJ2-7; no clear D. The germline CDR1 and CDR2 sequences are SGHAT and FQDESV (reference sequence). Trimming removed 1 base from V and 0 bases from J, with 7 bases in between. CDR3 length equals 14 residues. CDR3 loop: CASSLGASSYEQYF. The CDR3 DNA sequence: TGTGCCAGCAGCTTAGGCGCCAGCTCCTACGAGCAGTACTTC.

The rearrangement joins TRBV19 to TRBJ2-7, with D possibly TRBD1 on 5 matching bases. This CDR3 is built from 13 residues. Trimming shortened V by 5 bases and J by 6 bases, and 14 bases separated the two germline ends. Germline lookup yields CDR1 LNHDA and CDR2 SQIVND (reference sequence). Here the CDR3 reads CASSATRGSEQYF. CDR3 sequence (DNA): TGTGCCAGTAGTGCAACAAGGGGCAGCGAGCAGTACTTC.

This CDR3 reads CASSESVLGDSIQYF. The CDR3 region has the DNA TGTGCCAGCAGTGAATCAGTCTTGGGTGATAGCATTCAGTACTTC. This chain links TRBV6-1 with TRBJ2-4; D ambiguous. The ends were cut back, 2 bases at V and 9 bases at J, with 17 bases in the middle. The CDR3 sequence is 15 residues long. The germline gives CDR1 MNHNS, CDR2 SASEGT.

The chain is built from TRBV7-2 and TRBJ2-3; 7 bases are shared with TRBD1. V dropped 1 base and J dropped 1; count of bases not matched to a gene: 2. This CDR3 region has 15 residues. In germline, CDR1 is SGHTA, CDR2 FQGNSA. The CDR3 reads CASSLEGTGTDTQYF. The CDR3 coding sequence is TGTGCCAGCAGCTTAGAGGGGACAGGCACAGATACGCAGTATTTT.

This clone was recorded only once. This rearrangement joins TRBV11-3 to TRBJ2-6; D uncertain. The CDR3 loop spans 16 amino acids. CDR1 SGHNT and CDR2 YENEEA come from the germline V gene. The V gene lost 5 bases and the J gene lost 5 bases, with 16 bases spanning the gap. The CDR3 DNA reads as TGTGCCAGCAGCAGGCTTGAACAAAGTCGGGCCAACGTCCTGACTTTC. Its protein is CASSRLEQSRANVLTF.

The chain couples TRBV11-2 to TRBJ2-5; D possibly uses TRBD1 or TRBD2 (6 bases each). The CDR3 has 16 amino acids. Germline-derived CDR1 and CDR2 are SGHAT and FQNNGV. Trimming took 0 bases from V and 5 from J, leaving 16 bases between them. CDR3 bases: TGTGCCAGCAGCTTAGAGACCGGGGGCCATGGGGAGACCCAGTACTTC. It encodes CASSLETGGHGETQYF.

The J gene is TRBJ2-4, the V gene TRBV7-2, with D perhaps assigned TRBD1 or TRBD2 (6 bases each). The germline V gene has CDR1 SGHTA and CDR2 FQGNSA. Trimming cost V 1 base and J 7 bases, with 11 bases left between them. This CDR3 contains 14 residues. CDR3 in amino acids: CASSLVGGGNIQYF. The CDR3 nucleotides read TGTGCCAGCAGCTTAGTGGGGGGCGGGAACATTCAGTACTTC. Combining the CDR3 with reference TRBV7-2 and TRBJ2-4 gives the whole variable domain GAGVSQSPSNKVTEKGKDVELRCDPISGHTALYWYRQSLGQGLEFLIYFQGNSAPDKSGLPSDRFSAERTGGSVSTLTIQRTQQEDSAVYLCASSLVGGGNIQYFGAGTRLSVL.

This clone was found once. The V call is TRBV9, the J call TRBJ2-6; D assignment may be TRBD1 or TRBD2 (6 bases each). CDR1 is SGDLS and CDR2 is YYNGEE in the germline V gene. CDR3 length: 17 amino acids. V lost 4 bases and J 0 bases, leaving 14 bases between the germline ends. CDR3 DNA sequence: TGTGCCAGCAGCCAAAGGGGGGACCCCTCTGGGGCCAACGTCCTGACTTTC. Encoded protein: CASSQRGDPSGANVLTF.

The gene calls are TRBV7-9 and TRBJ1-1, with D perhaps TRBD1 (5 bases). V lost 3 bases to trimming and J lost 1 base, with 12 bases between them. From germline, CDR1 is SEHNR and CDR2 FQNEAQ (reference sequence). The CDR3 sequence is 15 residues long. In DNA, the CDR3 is TGTGCCAGCAGCTTTAGGGGCCCAGAGAACACTGAAGCTTTCTTT. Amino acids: CASSFRGPENTEAFF.

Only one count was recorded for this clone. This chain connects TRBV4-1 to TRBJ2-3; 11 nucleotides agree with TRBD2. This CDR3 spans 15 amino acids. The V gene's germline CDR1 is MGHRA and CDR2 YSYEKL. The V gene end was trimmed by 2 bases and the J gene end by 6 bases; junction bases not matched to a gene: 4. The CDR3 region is CASSQLAGGIDTQYF. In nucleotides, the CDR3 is TGCGCCAGCAGCCAATTAGCGGGGGGGATTGATACGCAGTATTTT.

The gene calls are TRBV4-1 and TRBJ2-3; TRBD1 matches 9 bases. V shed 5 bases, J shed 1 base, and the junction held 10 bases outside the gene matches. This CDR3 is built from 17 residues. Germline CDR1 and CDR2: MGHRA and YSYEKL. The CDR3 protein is CASSSPPRDRGTDTQYF. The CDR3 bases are TGCGCCAGCAGCTCTCCGCCCCGGGACAGGGGCACAGATACGCAGTATTTT.

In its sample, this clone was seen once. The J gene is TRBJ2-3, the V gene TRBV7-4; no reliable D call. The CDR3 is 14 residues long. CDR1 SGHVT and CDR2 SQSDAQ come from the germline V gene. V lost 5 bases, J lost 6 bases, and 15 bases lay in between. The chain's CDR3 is CASSPRWQRDTQYF. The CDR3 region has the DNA TGTGCCAGCAGCCCCCGGTGGCAGCGCGATACGCAGTATTTT.

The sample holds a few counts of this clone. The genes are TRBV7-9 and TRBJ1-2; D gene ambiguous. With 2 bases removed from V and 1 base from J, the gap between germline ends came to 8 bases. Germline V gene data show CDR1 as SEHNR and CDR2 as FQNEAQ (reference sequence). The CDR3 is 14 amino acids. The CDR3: CASSLSTNNYGYTF. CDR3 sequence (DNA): TGTGCCAGCAGCTTATCAACCAATAACTATGGCTACACCTTC.

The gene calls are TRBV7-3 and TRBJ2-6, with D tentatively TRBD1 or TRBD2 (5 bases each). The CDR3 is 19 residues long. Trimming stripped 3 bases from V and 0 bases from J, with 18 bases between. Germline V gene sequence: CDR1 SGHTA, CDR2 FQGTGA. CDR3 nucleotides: TGTGCCAGCAGCTTCCACTCCGGGACGGCGTTCTCTGGGGCCAACGTCCTGACTTTC. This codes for CASSFHSGTAFSGANVLTF.

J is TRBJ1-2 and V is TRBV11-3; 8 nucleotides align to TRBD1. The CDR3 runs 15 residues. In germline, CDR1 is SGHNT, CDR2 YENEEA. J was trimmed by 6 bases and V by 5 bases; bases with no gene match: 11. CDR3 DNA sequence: TGTGCCAGCAGCCCGAGCGGACAGGGATATCATGGCTACACCTTC. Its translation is CASSPSGQGYHGYTF.

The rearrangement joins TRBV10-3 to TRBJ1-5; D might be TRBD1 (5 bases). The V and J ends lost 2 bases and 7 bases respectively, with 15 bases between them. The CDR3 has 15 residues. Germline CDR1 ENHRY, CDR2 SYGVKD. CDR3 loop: CAISETGGGLQPQHF. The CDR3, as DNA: TGTGCCATCAGTGAGACGGGGGGGGGTTTGCAGCCCCAGCATTTT.

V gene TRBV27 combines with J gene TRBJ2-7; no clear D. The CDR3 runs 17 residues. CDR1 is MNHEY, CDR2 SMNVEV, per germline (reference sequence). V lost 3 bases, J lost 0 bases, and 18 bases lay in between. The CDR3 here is CASSFAPPTTSSYEQYF. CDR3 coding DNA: TGTGCCAGCAGTTTCGCGCCGCCGACGACAAGCTCCTACGAGCAGTACTTC.

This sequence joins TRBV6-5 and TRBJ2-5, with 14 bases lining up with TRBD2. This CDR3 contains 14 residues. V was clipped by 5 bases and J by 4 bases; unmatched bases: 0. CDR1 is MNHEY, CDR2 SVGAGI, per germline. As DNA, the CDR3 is TGTGCCAGCAGTGGGACTAGCGGGGGAGAGACCCAGTACTTC. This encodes CASSGTSGGETQYF.